A single sample gave rise to the 12 T cell receptor beta chains below, sequenced in a study of blood T cells in healthy people across ages. Then a second PCR, running roughly 7 to 11 cycles, was carried out with a sample-barcoded 5' primer and a J-beta primer mix. TCRdb ran MiXCR on the 5' RACE reads and lists one entry per CDR3 protein. This sample has about 1.4 million distinct CDR3 sequences, with roughly 60% found just once. The sample taken for sequencing was blood. The receptors derive from a man younger than 35 in good health.

This clonotype was counted a few times. The chain links TRBV12-3 or TRBV12-4 to TRBJ2-5; 7 nucleotides line up with TRBD1. V dropped 8 bases and J dropped 5; count of bases not matched to a gene: 5. The CDR3 extends over 12 amino acids. In DNA, the CDR3 is TGTGCCAGCGGCAGGGGACAGGAGACCCAGTACTTC. As protein: CASGRGQETQYF.

The chain links TRBV7-2 to TRBJ2-1; no clear D gene. CDR1 and CDR2 (germline): SGHTA, FQGNSA. V was pared by 6 bases and J by 5 bases, with 11 bases between. CDR3 length: 13 amino acids. The CDR3 nucleotides are TGTGCCAGCAGTCCACAGATTAACAATGAGCAGTTCTTC. Residues: CASSPQINNEQFF. Looking up the rest from reference TRBV7-2 and TRBJ2-1 gives the full variable domain: GAGVSQSPSNKVTEKGKDVELRCDPISGHTALYWYRQSLGQGLEFLIYFQGNSAPDKSGLPSDRFSAERTGGSVSTLTIQRTQQEDSAVYLCASSPQINNEQFFGPGTRLTVL.

This clonotype was picked up one time. The chain combines TRBV12-5 with TRBJ2-2; 13 bases agree with TRBD2. The CDR3 sequence is 16 residues long. Germline CDR1 reads LGHNT; CDR2 reads FRNRAP. J lost 5 bases, V lost 6 bases, and 6 bases had no gene match. The CDR3, as DNA: TGTGCTAGTGGCTTGCCGGGACTAGCGGGAACCGGGGAGCTGTTTTTT. It yields the protein CASGLPGLAGTGELFF.

The chain employs TRBV7-9 and TRBJ2-7; D uncertain. The CDR3 covers 14 residues. Germline CDR1 SEHNR, CDR2 FQNEAQ (reference sequence). Trimming cost V 1 base and J 0 bases, with 7 bases left between them. The CDR3 region is CASSLGDISYEQYF. For the CDR3, the DNA is TGTGCCAGCAGCTTAGGAGACATCTCCTACGAGCAGTACTTC.

The V and J genes are TRBV20-1 and TRBJ2-1, with TRBD2 matching 11 bases. Per germline, CDR1 DFQATT and CDR2 SNEGSKA (reference sequence). The CDR3 is 19 residues long. Germline trimming cut 1 base from V and 6 bases from J; bases unmatched to any gene: 17. The CDR3 sequence: CSARGLTSGNPLHGNEQFF. In DNA, the CDR3 is TGCAGTGCTAGAGGACTGACTAGCGGGAACCCCCTACATGGCAATGAGCAGTTCTTC.

The chain couples TRBV6-1 to TRBJ2-1; TRBD2 matches 11 bases. Germline V gives CDR1 MNHNS, CDR2 SASEGT. Losses at the gene ends were 7 bases for V and 8 bases for J; bases not matched to a gene: 16. The CDR3 loop spans 17 amino acids. The CDR3: CASIPIRGTSGSYEQFF. The CDR3 coding sequence is TGTGCCAGCATCCCAATAAGGGGAACTAGCGGGAGCTATGAGCAGTTCTTC.

The rearrangement uses TRBV4-3 and TRBJ1-4; D not resolved. This CDR3 is 15 amino acids long. The ends were cut back, 0 bases at V and 7 bases at J, with 12 bases in the middle. Germline lookup yields CDR1 LGHNA and CDR2 YSLEER. The CDR3 DNA follows: TGCGCCAGCAGCCAAGAGGTCAGTCCGATTGAAAAACTGTTTTTT. It codes for CASSQEVSPIEKLFF.

The chain employs TRBV20-1 and TRBJ1-2; TRBD1 is a possible D gene (5 bases). Trimming took 3 bases from V and 4 from J, leaving 15 bases between them. Germline V CDR1 and CDR2: DFQATT, SNEGSKA (reference sequence). This CDR3 contains 14 residues. The chain's CDR3 is CSARDDRASYGYTF. The DNA for the CDR3 is TGCAGTGCTAGGGATGACAGAGCATCCTATGGCTACACCTTC.

The genes are TRBV4-3 and TRBJ1-4; D remains unclear. Germline V gives CDR1 LGHNA, CDR2 YSLEER. Trimming took 4 bases from V and 3 from J, leaving 9 bases between them. The length of the CDR3 is 14 residues. The CDR3 sequence: CASSPSIANEKLFF. CDR3 DNA sequence: TGCGCCAGCAGCCCCTCGATCGCTAATGAAAAACTGTTTTTT.

The chain combines TRBV7-2 with TRBJ1-1; D is ambiguous. V was clipped by 5 bases and J by 4 bases, with 23 bases between them. This CDR3 region has 17 residues. Germline loops: CDR1 SGHTA, CDR2 FQGNSA. The CDR3 DNA is TGTGCCAGCAGCCCCCTCGGGTCTACCCGGGTAGGCACTGAAGCTTTCTTT. Protein sequence: CASSPLGSTRVGTEAFF.

The rearrangement links TRBV7-9 to TRBJ1-6; weak D call: TRBD1 (5 bases). Trimming removed 2 bases at V and 8 bases at J, with 13 bases between. The CDR3 is 15 residues long. Germline V CDR1 and CDR2: SEHNR, FQNEAQ (reference sequence). The CDR3 DNA sequence: TGTGCCAGCAGCTTAATCGCCTCGGGACATTCACCCCTCCACTTT. Its translation is CASSLIASGHSPLHF.

V and J are TRBV20-1 and TRBJ2-7; TRBD1 matches at 8 bases. Germline CDR1 reads DFQATT; CDR2 reads SNEGSKA (reference sequence). The junction had 3 bases not matched to a gene; V was cut back by 5 bases and J by 0 bases. This CDR3 is built from 13 residues. CDR3 amino acids: CSAQGASSYEQYF. In DNA form, the CDR3 reads TGCAGTGCTCAGGGGGCCAGCTCCTACGAGCAGTACTTC.